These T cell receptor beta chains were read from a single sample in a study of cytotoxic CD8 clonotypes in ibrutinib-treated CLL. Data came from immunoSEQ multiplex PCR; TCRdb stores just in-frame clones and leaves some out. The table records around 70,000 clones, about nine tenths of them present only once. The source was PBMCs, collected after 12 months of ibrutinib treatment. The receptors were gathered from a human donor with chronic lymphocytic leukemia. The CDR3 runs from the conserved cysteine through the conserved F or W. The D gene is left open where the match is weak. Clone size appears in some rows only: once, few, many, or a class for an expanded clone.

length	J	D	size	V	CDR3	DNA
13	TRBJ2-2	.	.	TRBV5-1	CASSWDVTGELFF	TGCGCCAGCAGCTGGGACGTCACCGGGGAGCTGTTTTTT
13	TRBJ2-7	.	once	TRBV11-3	CASSLGPLVEQYF	TGTGCCAGCAGCTTGGGACCACTAGTAGAGCAGTACTTC
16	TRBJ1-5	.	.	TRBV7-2	CASSLALGGVGQPQHF	TGTGCCAGCAGCTTAGCGTTAGGGGGAGTCGGGCAGCCCCAGCATTTT
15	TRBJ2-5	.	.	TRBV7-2	CASSFGTGGEETQYF	TGTGCCAGCAGCTTCGGTACGGGGGGCGAGGAGACCCAGTACTTC
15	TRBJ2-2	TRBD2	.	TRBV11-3	CASSLAGEGTGELFF	TGTGCCAGCAGCTTGGCGGGAGAGGGCACCGGGGAGCTGTTTTTT
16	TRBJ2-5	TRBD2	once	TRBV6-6	CASSSGRREWGETQYF	TGTGCCAGCAGCAGCGGGAGGCGGGAATGGGGGGAGACCCAGTACTTC
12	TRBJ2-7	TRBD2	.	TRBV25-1	CATHSLAGEQYF	TGTGCCACCCACTCCCTAGCGGGGGAGCAGTACTTC
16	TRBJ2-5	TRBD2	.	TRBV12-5	CASGLVQRDHQETQYF	TGTGCTAGTGGTTTGGTACAGCGGGACCACCAAGAGACCCAGTACTTC
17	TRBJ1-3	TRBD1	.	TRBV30	CAWSVSSGQSGGNTIYF	TGTGCCTGGAGTGTATCTTCGGGACAGTCGGGGGGAAACACCATATATTTT
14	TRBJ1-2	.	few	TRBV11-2	CASSPLIVSYGYTF	TGTGCCAGCAGCCCACTTATTGTGAGCTATGGCTACACCTTC
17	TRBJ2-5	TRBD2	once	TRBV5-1	CASSGGLAGDPQETQYF	TGCGCCAGCAGCGGGGGACTAGCGGGAGACCCCCAAGAGACCCAGTACTTC
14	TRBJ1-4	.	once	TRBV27	CASSNFAANEKLFF	TGTGCCAGCAGCAACTTTGCGGCTAATGAAAAACTGTTTTTT
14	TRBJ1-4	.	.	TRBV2	CASSGDPGGEKLFF	TGTGCCAGCAGTGGTGACCCGGGCGGTGAAAAGCTGTTTTTT
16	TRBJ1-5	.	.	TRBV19	CASRIKSGQVNQPQHF	TGTGCCAGCCGAATAAAATCGGGGCAGGTAAATCAGCCCCAGCATTTT
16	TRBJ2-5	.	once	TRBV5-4	CASSLSSAALGETQYF	TGTGCCAGCAGCCTCTCGTCGGCGGCCCTTGGAGAGACCCAGTACTTC
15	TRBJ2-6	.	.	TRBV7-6	CASSLPGAGANVLTF	TGTGCCAGCAGCTTACCAGGGGCTGGGGCCAACGTCCTGACTTTC
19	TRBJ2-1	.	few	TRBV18	CASSTQGAAAGGSDNEQFF	TGTGCCAGCTCAACACAGGGGGCGGCGGCGGGAGGGTCTGACAATGAGCAGTTCTTC
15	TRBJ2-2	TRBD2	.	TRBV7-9	CASSPREGHTGELFF	TGTGCCAGCAGCCCCCGGGAGGGGCACACCGGGGAGCTGTTTTTT
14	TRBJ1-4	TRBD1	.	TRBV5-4	CASSQGASNEKLFF	TGTGCCAGCAGTCAGGGGGCCAGTAATGAAAAACTGTTTTTT
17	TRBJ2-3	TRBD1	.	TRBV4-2	CASSLERQGSFRDTQYF	TGTGCCAGCAGCCTTGAGAGACAGGGATCCTTTCGGGATACGCAGTATTTT
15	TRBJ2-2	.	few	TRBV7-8	CASSRLDWGTGELFF	TGTGCCAGCAGCCGTCTTGACTGGGGCACCGGGGAGCTGTTTTTT
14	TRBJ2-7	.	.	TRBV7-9	CASSLWQGKGEQYF	TGTGCCAGCAGCTTATGGCAGGGGAAGGGCGAGCAGTACTTC
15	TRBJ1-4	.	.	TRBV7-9	CASSRDRPRSEKLFF	TGTGCCAGCAGTCGAGACAGGCCGAGAAGCGAAAAACTGTTTTTT
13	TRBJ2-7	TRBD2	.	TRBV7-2	CASRWSGSYEQYF	TGTGCCAGCCGTTGGAGCGGGAGTTACGAGCAGTACTTC
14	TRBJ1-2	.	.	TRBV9	CASSAIQEMRGYTF	TGTGCCAGCAGCGCGATACAAGAAATGCGGGGCTACACCTTC
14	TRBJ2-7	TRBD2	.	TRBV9	CASSVASGYYEQYF	TGTGCCAGCAGCGTAGCTAGCGGTTATTACGAGCAGTACTTC
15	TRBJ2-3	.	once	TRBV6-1	CASSAGRGSTDTQYF	TGTGCCAGCAGTGCTGGGCGGGGTAGCACAGATACGCAGTATTTT
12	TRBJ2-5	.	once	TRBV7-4	CASSLCGDRQYF	TGTGCCAGCAGCTTATGCGGCGACAGACAGTACTTC
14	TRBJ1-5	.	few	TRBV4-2	CASSPSQEDQPQHF	TGTGCCAGCAGCCCCAGTCAGGAGGATCAGCCCCAGCATTTT
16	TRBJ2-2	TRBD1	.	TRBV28	CASSFTGTGVRGELFF	TGTGCCAGCAGTTTCACGGGAACAGGGGTTCGGGGGGAGCTGTTTTTT
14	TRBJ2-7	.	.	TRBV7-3	CASSLSGRSYEQYF	TGTGCCAGCAGCTTAAGCGGTCGCTCCTACGAGCAGTACTTC
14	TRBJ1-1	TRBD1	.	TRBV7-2	CASSFDRGHTEAFF	TGTGCCAGCAGCTTCGACAGGGGTCACACTGAAGCTTTCTTT
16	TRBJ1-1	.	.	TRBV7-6	CASSQGAGIIDTEAFF	TGTGCCAGCAGCCAAGGGGCGGGGATAATTGACACTGAAGCTTTCTTT
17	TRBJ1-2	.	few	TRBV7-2	CASSGLGGGGSIYGYTF	TGTGCCAGCAGCGGCCTGGGGGGCGGGGGATCTATCTATGGCTACACCTTC
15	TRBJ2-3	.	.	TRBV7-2	CASSPDYQSTDTQYF	TGTGCCAGCAGCCCCGACTACCAGAGCACAGATACGCAGTATTTT
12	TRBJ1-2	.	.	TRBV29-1	CSVEPTNYGYTF	TGCAGCGTTGAACCTACAAACTATGGCTACACCTTC
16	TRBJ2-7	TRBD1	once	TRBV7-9	CASSPTLMTGTYEQYF	TGTGCCAGCAGTCCCACCCTCATGACAGGGACCTACGAGCAGTACTTC
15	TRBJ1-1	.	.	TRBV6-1	CASSAFRGSRTEAFF	TGTGCCAGCAGTGCTTTCAGGGGAAGTAGAACTGAAGCTTTCTTT
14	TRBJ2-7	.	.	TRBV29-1	CSGTVVGAPYEQYF	TGCAGCGGGACTGTCGTAGGGGCACCCTACGAGCAGTACTTC
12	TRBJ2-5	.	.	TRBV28	CASSREVETQYF	TGTGCCAGCAGTAGGGAAGTAGAGACCCAGTACTTC
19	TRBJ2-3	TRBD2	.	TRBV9	CASSVVSSGRWASTDTQYF	TGTGCCAGCAGCGTAGTGAGTAGCGGGAGATGGGCTAGCACAGATACGCAGTATTTT
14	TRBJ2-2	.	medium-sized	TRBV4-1	CASSQDQGGRELFF	TGCGCCAGCAGCCAAGATCAGGGAGGCCGGGAGCTGTTTTTT
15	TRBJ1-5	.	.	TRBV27	CASSLSIGGNQPQHF	TGTGCCAGCAGTTTATCGATTGGAGGGAATCAGCCCCAGCATTTT
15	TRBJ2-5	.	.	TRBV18	CASLTGEGVWETQYF	TGTGCCAGCCTCACCGGCGAGGGGGTTTGGGAGACCCAGTACTTC
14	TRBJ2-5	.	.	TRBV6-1	CASSDFRTTQTQYF	TGTGCCAGCAGTGACTTTAGGACTACTCAGACCCAGTACTTC
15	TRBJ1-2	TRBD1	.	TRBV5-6	CASSSPGQGTYGYTF	TGTGCCAGCAGCTCACCGGGACAGGGTACTTATGGCTACACCTTC
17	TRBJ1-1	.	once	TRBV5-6	CASSLWEPGPLNTEAFF	TGTGCCAGCAGCCTGTGGGAGCCGGGACCCCTGAACACTGAAGCTTTCTTT
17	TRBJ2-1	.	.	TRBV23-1	CASSHLLQGGKNNEQFF	TGCGCCAGCAGTCACCTCCTACAGGGAGGTAAGAACAATGAGCAGTTCTTC